This TCR beta chain was captured by sequencing in a study of blood T cell repertoires in COVID-19. On the study more broadly: The United States, Italy and Spain were the sources of the acute and convalescent COVID-19 samples. T cells, B-cell-depleted T cells, or PBMCs supplied cDNA or gDNA.

Original processing notes: Reference gene primer amplification in the assay estimated nucleated cell counts. The repertoire was sequenced with immunoSEQ multiplex PCR; TCRdb's copy has only in-frame clones and lacks some. That table gives V, J and clone size, and the DNA gave D and trimming. Of 40,000 to 60,000 clones in the sample, approximately 86% were seen once. CDR3 length: 11 residues. The junction had 2 bases not matched to a gene; V was cut back by 6 bases and J by 7 bases. Per germline, CDR1 SQVTM and CDR2 ANQGSEA. The sequence was collected from a man aged 40-55 years with active COVID-19. The chain carries TRBV29-1 and TRBJ1-2; 10 nucleotides align to TRBD1. Sequenced sample: peripheral blood. The CDR3 nucleotides read TGCAGCGTAGACAGGGGGCCTGGCTACACCTTC. Amino acids: CSVDRGPGYTF.